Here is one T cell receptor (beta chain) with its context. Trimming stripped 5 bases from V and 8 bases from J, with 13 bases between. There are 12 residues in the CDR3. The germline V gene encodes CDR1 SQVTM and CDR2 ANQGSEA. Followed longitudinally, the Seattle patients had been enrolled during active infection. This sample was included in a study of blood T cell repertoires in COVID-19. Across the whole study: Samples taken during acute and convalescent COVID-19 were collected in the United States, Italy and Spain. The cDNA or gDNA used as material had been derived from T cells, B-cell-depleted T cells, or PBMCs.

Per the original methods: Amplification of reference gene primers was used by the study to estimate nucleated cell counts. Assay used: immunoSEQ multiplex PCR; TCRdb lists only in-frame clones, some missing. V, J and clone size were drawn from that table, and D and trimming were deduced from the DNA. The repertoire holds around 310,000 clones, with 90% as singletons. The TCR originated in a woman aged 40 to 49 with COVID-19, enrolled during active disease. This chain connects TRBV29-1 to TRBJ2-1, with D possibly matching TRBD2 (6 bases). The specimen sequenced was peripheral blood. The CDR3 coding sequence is TGCAGCGTTTACAGACTAGACGATGAGCAGTTCTTC. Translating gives CSVYRLDDEQFF.